The source of this T cell receptor (beta chain) is a study of CD8+CD57+ T cells in acquired aplastic anemia. About the research overall: The DNA of sorted CD4+ and CD8+ cells averaged 3.2 ug.

This clonotype was counted ten times or more. Antigen unknown. Study-wide findings and caveats: Comparison of patients with controls identified roughly 27 shared CD8+ CDR3 sequences.

The template for TCR beta VDJ and CDR3 sequence profiling was genomic DNA. TCRdb recomputed calls from the reads with MiXCR, one row per CDR3 protein. Of around 200,000 distinct CDR3 sequences listed, roughly 50% are singletons. Patients picked for sequencing had shown CD8+CD57+ cell expansion detected by flow cytometry. The patients all had a severe acquired aplastic anemia diagnosis. By the time of blood sampling, patients had still received no therapy. The CDR3 extends over 14 amino acids. CDR1 and CDR2 from the germline V gene are SGHRS and YFSETQ. Trimming shortened V by 0 bases and J by 4 bases, and 9 bases separated the two germline ends.

The chain combines TRBV5-1 with TRBJ2-3; perhaps TRBD1 as D (6 bases). What was sequenced was sorted CD4+, CD8+, or CD8+CD57+ T cells (not recorded which) from PBMCs. This clonotype was sampled from a human donor with aplastic anemia. The DNA of the CDR3 is TGCGCCAGCAGCTTGGGGGGGCCCCCAGATACGCAGTATTTT. Amino acids: CASSLGGPPDTQYF.